The 32 T cell receptor beta chains in this list originate from one sample, sequenced in a study of blood T cell repertoires in COVID-19. TCRdb keeps only in-frame clones here, not all; method: immunoSEQ multiplex PCR. The sample lists under 95,000 clones, under 85% occurring once. Sequencing was performed on peripheral blood. These receptors all come from a man in his 70s with acute or convalescent COVID-19.

The chain joins TRBV5-4 to TRBJ1-1; D is uncertain. The V gene's germline CDR1 is SGHNT and CDR2 YYREEE (reference sequence). The CDR3 contains 15 residues. Trimming stripped 1 base from V and 1 base from J, with 11 bases between. The DNA for the CDR3 is TGTGCCAGCAGCTTGAGTTTTGAGGGGAACACTGAAGCTTTCTTT. Amino acids: CASSLSFEGNTEAFF.

This clone was recorded once. The V gene is TRBV29-1, the J gene TRBJ1-1; the match to TRBD1 covers 9 bases. J lost 3 bases, V lost 0 bases, and 2 bases had no gene match. Germline CDR1 and CDR2: SQVTM and ANQGSEA. This CDR3 comprises 14 residues. The CDR3 coding sequence is TGCAGCGTTGAAGATACAGGGGGCTACACTGAAGCTTTCTTT. Its translation: CSVEDTGGYTEAFF.

A single count supports this clone. The chain combines TRBV7-2 with TRBJ2-7, with 10 positions matching TRBD2. Germline V gives CDR1 SGHTA, CDR2 FQGNSA. The J segment lost 4 bases and the V segment lost 3 bases, leaving 6 bases of the junction unmatched. The CDR3 has 15 amino acids. Here the CDR3 reads CASSFAAGGQYEQYF. The CDR3 coding sequence is TGTGCCAGCAGCTTCGCAGCGGGGGGGCAGTACGAGCAGTACTTC.

This chain joins TRBV27 and TRBJ1-6; D possibly corresponds to TRBD1 (5 bases). Germline V gives CDR1 MNHEY, CDR2 SMNVEV (reference sequence). V lost 2 bases, J lost 5 bases, and 7 bases lay in between. The CDR3 is 14 amino acids. CDR3 amino acids: CASSLLGDNSPLHF. CDR3 nucleotide sequence: TGTGCCAGCAGTTTACTAGGGGATAATTCACCCCTCCACTTT.

CDR3 region: CASSHFGQGGLSTEAFF. In DNA form, the CDR3 reads TGCGCCAGCAGCCATTTCGGACAGGGGGGGTTGAGCACTGAAGCTTTCTTT. The genes are TRBV4-1 and TRBJ1-1; 10 bases are a match to TRBD1. The CDR3 extends over 17 amino acids. V shed 3 bases, J shed 4 bases, and the junction held 11 bases outside the gene matches. CDR1 and CDR2 (germline): MGHRA, YSYEKL.

The J gene is TRBJ1-1, the V gene TRBV19; 7 bases map to TRBD1. V was pared by 4 bases and J by 7 bases, with 6 bases of the junction left unmatched. The CDR3 contains 13 residues. Germline lookup yields CDR1 LNHDA and CDR2 SQIVND (reference sequence). CDR3 residues: CASSKDRPGEAFF. The CDR3 DNA follows: TGTGCCAGTAGTAAGGACAGGCCAGGTGAAGCTTTCTTT. The variable domain in full, with the rest retrieved from reference TRBV19 and TRBJ1-1, is DGGITQSPKYLFRKEGQNVTLSCEQNLNHDAMYWYRQDPGQGLRLIYYSQIVNDFQKGDIAEGYSVSREKKESFPLTVTSAQKNPTAFYLCASSKDRPGEAFFGQGTRLTVV.

In this sample, this clone turned up a few times. This chain joins TRBV18 and TRBJ1-2, with 8 bases fitting TRBD1. CDR1 and CDR2 from the germline V gene are KGHSH and LQKENI. V lost 0 bases, J lost 8 bases, and 2 bases stayed unmatched. The CDR3 spans 13 residues. The CDR3 sequence is CASSPPDREGYTF. CDR3 in DNA: TGTGCCAGCTCACCACCGGACAGGGAGGGCTACACCTTC.

The rearrangement joins TRBV6-5 to TRBJ2-6; perhaps TRBD2 as D (7 bases). The CDR3 runs to 15 residues. The V end lost 10 bases, the J end lost 4 bases, and 17 bases lay between the germline ends. Per germline, CDR1 MNHEY and CDR2 SVGAGI. Written as DNA, the CDR3 is TGTGCCACCAGCAGCCCGGGGGGCGGGGCCAACGTCCTGACTTTC. Encoded protein: CATSSPGGGANVLTF.

The gene calls are TRBV25-1 and TRBJ1-2; TRBD1 might be the D (6 bases). Germline loops: CDR1 MGHDK, CDR2 SYGVNS. The CDR3 has 14 residues. V shed 7 bases and J shed 4 bases, with 16 bases lying between them. In DNA form, the CDR3 reads TGTGCCAGCACGTCGGGACATCTTTCCTATGGCTACACCTTC. It codes for CASTSGHLSYGYTF.

The rearrangement joins TRBV19 to TRBJ1-3; tentatively, D is TRBD1 (6 bases). CDR1 is LNHDA, CDR2 SQIVND, per germline (reference sequence). Trimming left V 7 bases short and J 3 bases short, with 19 bases between. CDR3 length: 16 residues. In DNA form, the CDR3 reads TGTGCCAGTACCGCCTTAACAGGGATCGGTGGAAACACCATATATTTT. Its translation is CASTALTGIGGNTIYF.

DNA of the CDR3: TGTGCCAGCAGCTTGGGCGGGGTGGGCACTGAAGCTTTCTTT. It codes for CASSLGGVGTEAFF. The chain carries TRBV5-4 and TRBJ1-1, with D unresolved. The CDR3 runs to 14 residues. V lost 0 bases to trimming and J lost 4 bases, with 10 bases between them. CDR1 and CDR2 (germline): SGHNT, YYREEE (reference sequence).

The chain uses TRBV18 and TRBJ2-1, with 13 nucleotides matching TRBD2. V lost 6 bases, J lost 8 bases, and 4 bases stayed unmatched. CDR1 is KGHSH and CDR2 is LQKENI in the germline V gene. The CDR3 contains 14 residues. The CDR3 is CASSPGLAGHEQFF. CDR3 coding DNA: TGTGCCAGCTCGCCGGGACTAGCGGGGCATGAGCAGTTCTTC. The variable domain in full, with the rest retrieved from reference TRBV18 and TRBJ2-1, is NAGVMQNPRHLVRRRGQEARLRCSPMKGHSHVYWYRQLPEEGLKFMVYLQKENIIDESGMPKERFSAEFPKEGPSILRIQQVVRGDSAAYFCASSPGLAGHEQFFGPGTRLTVL.

The genes are TRBV28 and TRBJ1-1, with TRBD1 as a possible D gene (6 bases). This CDR3 is 17 amino acids long. V dropped 5 bases and J dropped 0 bases, with 19 bases sitting between them. Looked up from germline, CDR1 is MDHEN and CDR2 is SYDVKM. CDR3 coding DNA: TGTGCCAGCAGTCCTCACAGGGACCTGATGATGAACACTGAAGCTTTCTTT. Translation gives CASSPHRDLMMNTEAFF.

This clone was seen once. V usage is TRBV5-4 and J usage is TRBJ2-2; D call uncertain. V lost 3 bases to trimming and J lost 2 bases, with 11 bases between them. CDR3 length: 15 amino acids. The germline V gene has CDR1 SGHNT and CDR2 YYREEE (reference sequence). In DNA form, the CDR3 reads TGTGCCAGCAGCTCTGACTCGCTTAACACCGGGGAGCTGTTTTTT. Translating it yields CASSSDSLNTGELFF. Combining the CDR3 with reference TRBV5-4 and TRBJ2-2 gives the whole variable domain ETGVTQSPTHLIKTRGQQVTLRCSSQSGHNTVSWYQQALGQGPQFIFQYYREEENGRGNFPPRFSGLQFPNYSSELNVNALELDDSALYLCASSSDSLNTGELFFGEGSRLTVL.

V and J are TRBV4-1 and TRBJ1-5; D perhaps matches TRBD1 (5 bases). This CDR3 region has 15 residues. Germline loops: CDR1 MGHRA, CDR2 YSYEKL. Deletions cut 1 base from V and 4 bases from J, with 11 bases between. Here the CDR3 reads CASSQGPGPNQPQHF. CDR3 DNA sequence: TGCGCCAGCAGCCAAGGACCAGGGCCTAATCAGCCCCAGCATTTT.

The chain couples TRBV27 to TRBJ2-7; a possible D gene is TRBD1 (6 bases). Germline CDR1 reads MNHEY; CDR2 reads SMNVEV (reference sequence). V was cut by 6 bases and J by 6 bases, with 15 bases left in between. The CDR3 is made up of 13 amino acids. The CDR3 nucleotides are TGTGCCAGCAGCCTGCTCCAGGGGTCCGAGCAGTACGTC. Its protein is CASSLLQGSEQYV.

This clone is classed as medium-sized (0.01 to 0.1%). The chain employs TRBV4-1 and TRBJ2-1, with D tentatively TRBD1 (6 bases). Germline CDR1 is MGHRA and CDR2 is YSYEKL. V lost 1 base and J lost 6, with 10 bases in between. The CDR3 totals 14 residues. CDR3 bases: TGCGCCAGCAGCCAAGTGGTAGGGGGCAATGAGCAGTTCTTC. Protein: CASSQVVGGNEQFF.

The chain couples TRBV24-1 to TRBJ2-5, with 10 bases that match TRBD1. V lost 6 bases to trimming and J lost 3 bases; unmatched junction nucleotides: 9. This CDR3 has 16 residues. CDR1 is KGHDR, CDR2 SFDVKD, per germline. The CDR3 loop reads CATSRQGAGVEETQYF. Written as DNA, the CDR3 is TGTGCCACCAGTCGACAGGGGGCTGGGGTTGAAGAGACCCAGTACTTC.

This chain links TRBV6-5 with TRBJ1-5, with D possibly being TRBD1 (6 bases). V was pared by 6 bases and J by 6 bases, with 12 bases between. The CDR3 is made up of 13 amino acids. Germline values: CDR1 MNHEY, CDR2 SVGAGI. The DNA of the CDR3 is TGTGCCAGCAGAAGACAGGAGTTTCAGCCCCAGCATTTT. Protein sequence: CASRRQEFQPQHF.

The table lists this clone with a few counts. This chain joins TRBV5-6 and TRBJ1-6, with D tentatively TRBD1 (6 bases). V lost 1 base and J lost 5, with 10 bases in between. Looked up from germline, CDR1 is SGHDT and CDR2 is YYEEEE. The CDR3 length is 15 residues. CDR3 loop: CASSLFWTDNSPLHF. CDR3 in DNA: TGTGCCAGCAGCTTGTTTTGGACAGATAATTCACCCCTCCACTTT.

J is TRBJ2-2 and V is TRBV5-4; D possibly corresponds to TRBD1 (6 bases). CDR1 is SGHNT, CDR2 YYREEE, per germline (reference sequence). Trimming removed 4 bases at V and 5 bases at J, with 15 bases between. The CDR3 has 15 amino acids. DNA of the CDR3: TGTGCCAGCAGCCCAGGGGACCGGCAGACCGGGGAGCTGTTTTTT. The encoded protein is CASSPGDRQTGELFF.

To note about this clone: Sequence at one end of the junction differs from germline and may be a read error. The V gene is TRBV28, the J gene TRBJ2-1; D may be TRBD2 (6 bases). The CDR3 runs to 14 residues. Germline values: CDR1 MDHEN, CDR2 SYDVKM. CDR3 sequence reads: CTSSPRREHNEQFF. CDR3 DNA sequence: TGTACCAGCAGCCCGCGCCGGGAGCACAATGAGCAGTTCTTC.

The genes are TRBV5-6 and TRBJ2-7, with D possibly TRBD1 on 6 matching bases. Germline V CDR1 and CDR2: SGHDT, YYEEEE. The CDR3 spans 13 residues. V was cut by 4 bases and J by 3 bases, with 11 bases left in between. The CDR3 nucleotides are TGTGCCAGCAGCGTCGGGACACTCTACGAGCAGTACTTC. It is translated as CASSVGTLYEQYF.

This chain links TRBV5-1 with TRBJ1-6; no clear D. V was clipped by 0 bases and J by 5 bases, with 6 bases between them. Germline V CDR1 and CDR2: SGHRS, YFSETQ. CDR3 size: 14 residues. In DNA form, the CDR3 reads TGCGCCAGCAGCTTGGGGCAAAATAATTCACCCCTCCACTTT. Translation gives CASSLGQNNSPLHF.

V gene TRBV27 combines with J gene TRBJ2-3; 7 nucleotides align to TRBD2. Per germline, CDR1 MNHEY and CDR2 SMNVEV (reference sequence). Trimming cost V 8 bases and J 4 bases; bases outside gene matches: 9. The CDR3 is 14 residues long. The CDR3 loop reads CASRVGGLADTQYF. The DNA for the CDR3 is TGTGCCAGCCGCGTCGGGGGGTTGGCAGATACGCAGTATTTT.

The chain couples TRBV6-4 to TRBJ1-5, with a tentative D call TRBD1 (5 bases). V was shortened by 7 bases and J by 4 bases, with 11 bases between the two germline ends. CDR1 is MRHNA and CDR2 is SNTAGT in the germline V gene. The CDR3 has 13 residues. The CDR3 nucleotides read TGTGCCAGCATCCGGGAGGGGAATCAGCCCCAGCATTTT. This codes for CASIREGNQPQHF.

The chain carries TRBV7-9 and TRBJ1-2, with a tentative D call TRBD1 (5 bases). Trimming left V 7 bases short and J 2 bases short, with 17 bases between. CDR1 is SEHNR and CDR2 is FQNEAQ in the germline V gene (reference sequence). The CDR3 totals 15 residues. The CDR3 DNA follows: TGTGCCAGCACTAAGGTCCAGGGAAGAAACTATGGCTACACCTTC. Residues: CASTKVQGRNYGYTF. The full variable domain, rest sourced from reference TRBV7-9 and TRBJ1-2, is DTGVSQNPRHKITKRGQNVTFRCDPISEHNRLYWYRQTLGQGPEFLTYFQNEAQLEKSRLLSDRFSAERPKGSFSTLEIQRTEQGDSAMYLCASTKVQGRNYGYTFGSGTRLTVV.

This sequence joins TRBV10-3 and TRBJ1-1, with D possibly being TRBD1 (6 bases). Trimming took off 8 bases at V and 0 bases at J, with 7 bases between the two ends. The germline V gene has CDR1 ENHRY and CDR2 SYGVKD. The CDR3 spans 12 residues. CDR3 amino acids: CAIGQMNTEAFF. In DNA form, the CDR3 reads TGTGCCATCGGACAGATGAACACTGAAGCTTTCTTT.

V gene TRBV5-6 combines with J gene TRBJ1-1, with D uncertain. The CDR3 totals 14 residues. CDR1 is SGHDT, CDR2 YYEEEE, per germline. Trimming removed 2 bases at V and 5 bases at J, with 13 bases between. The CDR3 DNA sequence: TGTGCCAGCAGCTTTGTGTCCGTGCGGACTGAAGCTTTCTTT. This codes for CASSFVSVRTEAFF.

J is TRBJ2-2 and V is TRBV29-1, with D unclear. This CDR3 is built from 11 residues. Germline V gene sequence: CDR1 SQVTM, CDR2 ANQGSEA. Trimming cost V 4 bases and J 7 bases, with 7 bases left between them. The CDR3 nucleotides read TGCAGCGTTGTTGTCCTCGGGGAGCTGTTTTTT. Its protein is CSVVVLGELFF.

The gene calls are TRBV19 and TRBJ2-7; D perhaps matches TRBD2 (5 bases). Trimming stripped 3 bases from V and 2 bases from J, with 8 bases between. CDR3 length equals 13 residues. Per germline, CDR1 LNHDA and CDR2 SQIVND (reference sequence). CDR3 nucleotides: TGTGCCAGTAGTATGGCAGCGGCCTACGAGCAGTACTTC. Its translation is CASSMAAAYEQYF.

The chain's CDR3 is CAIGPGGRETQYF. CDR3 sequence (DNA): TGTGCCATCGGGCCGGGGGGCAGGGAGACCCAGTACTTC. The chain combines TRBV10-3 with TRBJ2-5; possible D gene TRBD2, 7 bases. The germline gives CDR1 ENHRY, CDR2 SYGVKD. V lost 8 bases and J 5 bases, leaving 15 bases between the germline ends. This CDR3 region has 13 residues.